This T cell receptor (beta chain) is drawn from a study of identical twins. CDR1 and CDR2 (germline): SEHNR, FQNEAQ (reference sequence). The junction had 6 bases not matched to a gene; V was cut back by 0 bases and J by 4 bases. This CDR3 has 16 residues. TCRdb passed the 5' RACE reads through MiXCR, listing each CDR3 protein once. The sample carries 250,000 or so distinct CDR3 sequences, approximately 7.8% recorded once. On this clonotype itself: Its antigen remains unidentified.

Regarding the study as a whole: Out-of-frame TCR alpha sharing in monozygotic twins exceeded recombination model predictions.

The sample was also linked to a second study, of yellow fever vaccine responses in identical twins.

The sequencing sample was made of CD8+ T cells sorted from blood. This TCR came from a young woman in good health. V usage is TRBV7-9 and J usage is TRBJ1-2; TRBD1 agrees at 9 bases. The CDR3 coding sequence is TGTGCCAGCAGCTTAGCGGGGACAGGGACCATCTATGGCTACACCTTC. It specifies CASSLAGTGTIYGYTF.